This TCR beta chain came from a study of blood T cell repertoires in COVID-19. Study-level background: The study drew acute and convalescent COVID-19 samples from the United States, Italy and Spain. Nucleic acid was either cDNA or gDNA, and it came from T cells, B-cell-depleted T cells, or PBMCs.

The CDR3 consists of 15 residues. Germline-derived CDR1 and CDR2 are LNHDA and SQIVND (reference sequence). V shed 6 bases, J shed 2 bases, and the junction held 5 bases outside the gene matches. Sequenced by immunoSEQ multiplex PCR; TCRdb stores in-frame clones only, minus some. The sample holds roughly 200,000 clones; 65% to 85% are singletons and the top ten take around 8%. J is TRBJ1-5 and V is TRBV19; 9 bases line up with TRBD1. The sequence came from a woman older than 75 with acute or convalescent COVID-19. Sequencing used peripheral blood. As DNA, the CDR3 is TGTGCCAGTAGGGGGGGACAGGGAGGCAATCAGCCCCAGCATTTT. Its translation is CASRGGQGGNQPQHF.